The 12 T cell receptor beta chains listed next were all sequenced from one sample in a study of cytomegalovirus exposure and HLA in healthy donors. The PCR contained 60 Vbeta and 13 Jbeta primers. Method: immunoSEQ multiplex PCR; TCRdb's copy keeps in-frame clones and lacks some. The sample yields around 120,000 clones, approximately 80% seen once. The specimen was PBMCs. These receptors originate from a woman aged 40 to 50 in good health and CMV-seronegative.

The rearrangement uses TRBV7-8 and TRBJ1-2, with a possible D match to TRBD1 (5 bases). The CDR3 consists of 12 residues. Trimming removed 5 bases from V and 5 bases from J, with 9 bases in between. The V gene's germline CDR1 is SGHVS and CDR2 FQNEAQ. DNA of the CDR3: TGTGCCAGCAGCGGAGCAGGGTATGGCTACACCTTC. It codes for CASSGAGYGYTF.

This CDR3 reads CASSSMYALQGATDTQYF. In DNA form, the CDR3 reads TGTGCCAGCAGCTCGATGTATGCCCTACAGGGAGCCACAGATACGCAGTATTTT. The chain links TRBV11-2 to TRBJ2-3, with D maybe TRBD1 (6 bases). V dropped 4 bases and J dropped 2 bases, with 22 bases sitting between them. The CDR3 totals 18 residues. The germline V gene encodes CDR1 SGHAT and CDR2 FQNNGV.

About this clone: The junction departs from germline at one end; a sequencing error may be responsible. The V gene is TRBV7-9, the J gene TRBJ1-1; D gene uncertain. Germline values: CDR1 SEHNR, CDR2 FQNEAQ (reference sequence). The CDR3 length is 12 residues. The CDR3 loop is CSSSLPDTEAFF. The CDR3 DNA sequence: TGTTCCAGCAGCTTACCGGACACTGAAGCTTTCTTT.

The chain employs TRBV10-3 and TRBJ2-5; the D gene is possibly TRBD1 (6 bases). Germline V lookup: CDR1 ENHRY, CDR2 SYGVKD. V was pared by 5 bases and J by 2 bases, with 12 bases between. This CDR3 has 14 residues. The CDR3 DNA reads as TGTGCCATCAGTCGGGAAGGGGGTCAAGAGACCCAGTACTTC. It specifies CAISREGGQETQYF.

The chain carries TRBV7-2 and TRBJ2-7; 9 nucleotides agree with TRBD2. V trimming: 7 bases; J trimming: 7 bases; junction bases outside the gene matches: 11. Germline assignment: CDR1 SGHTA and CDR2 FQGNSA. The length of the CDR3 is 14 residues. Written as DNA, the CDR3 is TGTGCCAGCAATCCGGGAGCGGGAGGTGGAGAGCAGTACTTC. This translates into CASNPGAGGGEQYF.

The chain has TRBV11-2 and TRBJ1-2; 11 bases align to TRBD1. J was trimmed by 7 bases and V by 4 bases; bases with no gene match: 8. The CDR3 spans 15 residues. Germline-derived CDR1 and CDR2 are SGHAT and FQNNGV. This CDR3 is CASSSLGTGGLGYTF. As DNA, the CDR3 is TGTGCCAGCAGCTCCCTAGGGACAGGGGGTCTTGGCTACACCTTC.

The chain joins TRBV4-3 to TRBJ1-2; 7 bases are a match to TRBD1. The germline gives CDR1 LGHNA, CDR2 YSLEER. V was pared by 1 base and J by 4 bases, with 3 bases of the junction left unmatched. CDR3 length: 14 residues. CDR3 coding DNA: TGCGCCAGCAGCCAAGCGGCAGGGGGCTATGGCTACACCTTC. Translated, it gives CASSQAAGGYGYTF.

The chain is built from TRBV7-2 and TRBJ2-3; D is possibly TRBD2 (6 bases). Trimming pared 2 bases from V and 0 bases from J, leaving 9 bases between. Per the germline V gene, CDR1 is SGHTA and CDR2 is FQGNSA. This CDR3 contains 15 residues. In nucleotides, the CDR3 is TGTGCCAGCAGCTTACTAGCGACTAGCACAGATACGCAGTATTTT. Protein: CASSLLATSTDTQYF.

As concerns this clone: The identical CDR3 is also encoded by other nucleotide sequences in the sample. The chain is built from TRBV14 and TRBJ1-2; D is perhaps TRBD1 (5 bases). The V gene's germline CDR1 is SGHDN and CDR2 FVKESK. The V end was cut by 3 bases, the J end by 3 bases, with 11 bases between. This CDR3 has 14 amino acids. CDR3 in DNA: TGTGCCAGCAGCCAGGGATCAGGGTACTATGGCTACACCTTC. Encoded protein: CASSQGSGYYGYTF.

This clone showed up just a few times. The chain recombines TRBV4-2 with TRBJ2-3; 9 bases map to TRBD2. The junction had 10 bases not matched to a gene; V was cut back by 0 bases and J by 6 bases. The CDR3 consists of 17 residues. Germline-derived CDR1 and CDR2 are LGHNA and YNFKEQ. In nucleotides, the CDR3 is TGTGCCAGCAGCCAAGATGCAGTGGCTAGCGGGATCGATACGCAGTATTTT. This sequence encodes CASSQDAVASGIDTQYF.

This rearrangement joins TRBV11-3 to TRBJ1-1, with D unresolved. Germline-derived CDR1 and CDR2 are SGHNT and YENEEA. V gave up 5 bases and J gave up 3 bases, with 10 bases separating them. This CDR3 contains 13 residues. CDR3 nucleotides: TGTGCCAGCAGCCGTGGGGAGGACACTGAAGCTTTCTTT. The encoded protein is CASSRGEDTEAFF.

The J gene is TRBJ2-7, the V gene TRBV20-1; D remains unclear. Germline CDR1 is DFQATT and CDR2 is SNEGSKA (reference sequence). This CDR3 region has 11 residues. The V and J ends lost 2 bases and 2 bases respectively, with 4 bases between them. CDR3 loop: CSARQAYEQYF. The DNA of the CDR3 is TGCAGTGCTAGACAGGCCTACGAGCAGTACTTC.